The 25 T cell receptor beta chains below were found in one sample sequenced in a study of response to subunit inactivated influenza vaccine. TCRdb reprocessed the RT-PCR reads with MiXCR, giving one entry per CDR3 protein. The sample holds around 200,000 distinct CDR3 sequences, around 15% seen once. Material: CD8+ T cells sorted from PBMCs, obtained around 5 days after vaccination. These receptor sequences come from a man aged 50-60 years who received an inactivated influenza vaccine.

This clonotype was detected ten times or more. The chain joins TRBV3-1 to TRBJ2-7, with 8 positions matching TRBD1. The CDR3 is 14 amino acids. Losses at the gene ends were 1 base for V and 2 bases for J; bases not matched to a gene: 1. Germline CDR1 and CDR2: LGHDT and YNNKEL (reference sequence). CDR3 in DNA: TGTGCCAGCAGCCAAGGACAGGGGACCTACGAGCAGTACTTC. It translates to CASSQGQGTYEQYF.

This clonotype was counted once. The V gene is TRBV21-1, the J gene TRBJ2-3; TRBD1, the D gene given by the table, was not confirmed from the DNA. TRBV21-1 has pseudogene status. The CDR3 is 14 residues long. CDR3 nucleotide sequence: TGTGCCAGCAGCAGACCTCTGGGGGCAGATACGCAGTATTTT. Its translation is CASSRPLGADTQYF.

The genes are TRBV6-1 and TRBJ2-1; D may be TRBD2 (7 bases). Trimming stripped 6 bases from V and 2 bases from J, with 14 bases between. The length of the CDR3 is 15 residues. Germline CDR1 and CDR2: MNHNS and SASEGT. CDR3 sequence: CASRGGTYTYNEQFF. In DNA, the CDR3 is TGTGCCAGCAGGGGGGGGACATACACCTACAATGAGCAGTTCTTC.

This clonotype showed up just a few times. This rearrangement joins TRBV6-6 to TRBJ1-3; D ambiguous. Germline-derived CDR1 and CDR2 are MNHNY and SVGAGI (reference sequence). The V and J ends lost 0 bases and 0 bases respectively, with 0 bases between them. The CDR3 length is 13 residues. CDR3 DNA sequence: TGTGCCAGCAGTTACTCCTCTGGAAACACCATATATTTT. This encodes CASSYSSGNTIYF.

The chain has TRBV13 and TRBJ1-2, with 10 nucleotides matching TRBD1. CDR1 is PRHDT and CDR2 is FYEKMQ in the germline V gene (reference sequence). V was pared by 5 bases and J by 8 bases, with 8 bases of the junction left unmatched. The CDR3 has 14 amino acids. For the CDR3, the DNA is TGTGCCAGCAGCGGCGGGACAGGGGTTGAAGGCTACACCTTC. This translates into CASSGGTGVEGYTF.

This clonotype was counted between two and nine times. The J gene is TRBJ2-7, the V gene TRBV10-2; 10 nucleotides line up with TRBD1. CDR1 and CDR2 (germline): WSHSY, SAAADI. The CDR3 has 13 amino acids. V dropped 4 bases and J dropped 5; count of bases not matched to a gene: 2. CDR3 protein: CASSVDRGHEQYF. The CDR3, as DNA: TGCGCCAGCAGTGTTGACAGGGGGCACGAGCAGTACTTC.

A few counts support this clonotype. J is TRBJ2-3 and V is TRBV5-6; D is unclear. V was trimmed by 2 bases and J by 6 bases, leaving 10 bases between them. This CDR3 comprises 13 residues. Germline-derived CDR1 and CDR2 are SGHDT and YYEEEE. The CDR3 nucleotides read TGTGCCAGCAGCTTATACTTATTGGATACGCAGTATTTT. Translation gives CASSLYLLDTQYF.

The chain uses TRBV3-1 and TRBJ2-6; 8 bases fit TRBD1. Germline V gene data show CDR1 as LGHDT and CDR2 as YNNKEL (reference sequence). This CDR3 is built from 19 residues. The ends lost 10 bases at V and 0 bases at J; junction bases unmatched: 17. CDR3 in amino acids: CAICSPIRDRNSGANVLTF. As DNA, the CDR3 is TGTGCCATCTGTTCCCCAATCCGGGACAGGAACTCTGGGGCCAACGTCCTGACTTTC.

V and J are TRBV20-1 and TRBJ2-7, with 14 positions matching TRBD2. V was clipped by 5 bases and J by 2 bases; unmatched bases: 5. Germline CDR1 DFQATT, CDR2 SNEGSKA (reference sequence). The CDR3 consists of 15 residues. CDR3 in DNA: TGCAGTGCTTCCGGGACTAGCGGGAGTACCTACGAGCAGTACTTC. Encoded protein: CSASGTSGSTYEQYF.

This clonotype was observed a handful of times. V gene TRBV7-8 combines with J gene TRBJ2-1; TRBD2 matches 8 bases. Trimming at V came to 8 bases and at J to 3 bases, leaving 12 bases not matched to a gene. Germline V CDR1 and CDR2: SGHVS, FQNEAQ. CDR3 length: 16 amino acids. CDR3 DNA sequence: TGTGCCAGCTCGAACGGGAGGGCCGGTAGCTACAATGAGCAGTTCTTC. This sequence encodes CASSNGRAGSYNEQFF. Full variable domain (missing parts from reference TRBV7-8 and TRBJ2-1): GAGVSQSPRYKVAKRGQDVALRCDPISGHVSLFWYQQALGQGPEFLTYFQNEAQLDKSGLPSDRFFAERPEGSVSTLKIQRTQQEDSAVYLCASSNGRAGSYNEQFFGPGTRLTVL.

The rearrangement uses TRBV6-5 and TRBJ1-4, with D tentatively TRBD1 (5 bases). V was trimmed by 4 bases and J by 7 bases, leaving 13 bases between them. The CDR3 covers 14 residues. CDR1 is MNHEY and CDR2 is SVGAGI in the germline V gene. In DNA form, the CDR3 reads TGTGCCAGCAGTTCGGAGGGGTCGGGTGAAAAACTGTTTTTT. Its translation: CASSSEGSGEKLFF.

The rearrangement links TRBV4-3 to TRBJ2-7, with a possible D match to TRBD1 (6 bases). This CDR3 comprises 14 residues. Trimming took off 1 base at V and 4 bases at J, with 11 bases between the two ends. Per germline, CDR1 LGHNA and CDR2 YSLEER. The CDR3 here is CASSQVGGRYEQYF. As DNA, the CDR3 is TGCGCCAGCAGCCAAGTAGGGGGAAGGTACGAGCAGTACTTC.

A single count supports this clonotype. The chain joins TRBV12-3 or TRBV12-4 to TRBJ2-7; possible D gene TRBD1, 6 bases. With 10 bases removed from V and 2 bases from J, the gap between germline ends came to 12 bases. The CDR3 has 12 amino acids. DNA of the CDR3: TGTGCCATCAGGGACACAACCTACGAGCAGTACTTC. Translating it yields CAIRDTTYEQYF.

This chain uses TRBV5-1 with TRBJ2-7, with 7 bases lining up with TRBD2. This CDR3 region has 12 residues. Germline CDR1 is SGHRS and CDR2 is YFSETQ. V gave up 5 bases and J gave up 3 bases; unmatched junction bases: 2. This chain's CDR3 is CASRGGHYEQYF. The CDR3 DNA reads TGCGCCAGCAGGGGAGGGCACTACGAGCAGTACTTC.

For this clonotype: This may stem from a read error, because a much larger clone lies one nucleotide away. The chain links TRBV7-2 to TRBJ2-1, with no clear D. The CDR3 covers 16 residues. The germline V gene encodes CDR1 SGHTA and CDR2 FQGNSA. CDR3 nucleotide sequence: TGTGCCAGCAGCTTAGGAGATGTAATAGTCTACAATGAGCAGTTGTTC. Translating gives CASSLGDVIVYNEQLF.

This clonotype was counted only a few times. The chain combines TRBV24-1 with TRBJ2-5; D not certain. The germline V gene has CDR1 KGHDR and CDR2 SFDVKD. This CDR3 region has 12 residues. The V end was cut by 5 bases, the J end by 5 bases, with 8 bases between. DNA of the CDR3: TGTGCCACCAGTGGTGTCTCGGAGACCCAGTACTTC. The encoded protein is CATSGVSETQYF.

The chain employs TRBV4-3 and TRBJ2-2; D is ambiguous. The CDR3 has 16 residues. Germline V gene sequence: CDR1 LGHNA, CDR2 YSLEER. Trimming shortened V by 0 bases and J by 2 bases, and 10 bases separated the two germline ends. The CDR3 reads CASSQDPVDNTGELFF. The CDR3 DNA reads TGCGCCAGCAGCCAAGATCCGGTTGACAACACCGGGGAGCTGTTTTTT.

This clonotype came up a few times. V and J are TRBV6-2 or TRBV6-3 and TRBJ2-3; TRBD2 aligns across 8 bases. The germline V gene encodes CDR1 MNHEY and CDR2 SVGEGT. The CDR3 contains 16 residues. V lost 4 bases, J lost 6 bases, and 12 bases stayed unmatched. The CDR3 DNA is TGTGCCAGCAGTTTCCCTCTAGCGGGCGTAAGGGATACGCAGTATTTT. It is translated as CASSFPLAGVRDTQYF.

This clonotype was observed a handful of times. CDR3 in amino acids: CASSYMGYNEQFF. The CDR3 DNA sequence: TGTGCCAGCAGTTACATGGGGTACAATGAGCAGTTCTTC. V and J are TRBV6-6 and TRBJ2-1; unclear D gene. This CDR3 is built from 13 residues. The V end lost 2 bases, the J end lost 4 bases, and 6 bases lay between the germline ends. Germline V gene sequence: CDR1 MNHNY, CDR2 SVGAGI (reference sequence).

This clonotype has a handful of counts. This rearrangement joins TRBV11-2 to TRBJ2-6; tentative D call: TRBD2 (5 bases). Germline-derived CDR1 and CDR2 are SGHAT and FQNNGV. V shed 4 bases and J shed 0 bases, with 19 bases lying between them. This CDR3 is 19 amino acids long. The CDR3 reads CASSSRVWEPHSGANVLTF. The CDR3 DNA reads TGTGCCAGCAGCTCCAGAGTTTGGGAGCCTCACTCTGGGGCCAACGTCCTGACTTTC.

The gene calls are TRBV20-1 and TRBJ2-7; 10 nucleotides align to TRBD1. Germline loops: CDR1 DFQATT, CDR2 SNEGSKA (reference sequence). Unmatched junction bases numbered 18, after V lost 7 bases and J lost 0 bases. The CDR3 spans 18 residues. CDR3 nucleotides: TGCAGTGGGCTGGCCCTAGGGACAGGGGATCTCTTCTCCTACGAGCAGTACTTC. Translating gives CSGLALGTGDLFSYEQYF.

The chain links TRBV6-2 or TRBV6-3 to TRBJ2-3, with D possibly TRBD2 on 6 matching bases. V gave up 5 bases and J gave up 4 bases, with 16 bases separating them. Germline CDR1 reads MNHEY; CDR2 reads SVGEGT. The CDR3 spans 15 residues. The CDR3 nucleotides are TGTGCCAGCAGTGCTTCACTAGCTGGAGCAGATACGCAGTATTTT. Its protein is CASSASLAGADTQYF.

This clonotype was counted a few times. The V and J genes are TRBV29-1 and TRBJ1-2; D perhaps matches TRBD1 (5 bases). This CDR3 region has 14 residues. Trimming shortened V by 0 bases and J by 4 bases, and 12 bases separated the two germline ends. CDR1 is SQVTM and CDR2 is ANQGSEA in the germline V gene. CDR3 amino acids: CSVEDKGLPYGYTF. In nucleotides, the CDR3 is TGCAGCGTTGAAGATAAGGGGCTGCCCTATGGCTACACCTTC.

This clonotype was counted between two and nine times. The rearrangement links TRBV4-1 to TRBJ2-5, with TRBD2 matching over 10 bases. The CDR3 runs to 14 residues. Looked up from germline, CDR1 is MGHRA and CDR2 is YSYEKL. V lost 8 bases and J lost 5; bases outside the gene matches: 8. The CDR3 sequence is CASSSGRGTETQYF. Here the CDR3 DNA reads TGCGCCAGCTCCAGCGGGAGGGGTACGGAGACCCAGTACTTC.

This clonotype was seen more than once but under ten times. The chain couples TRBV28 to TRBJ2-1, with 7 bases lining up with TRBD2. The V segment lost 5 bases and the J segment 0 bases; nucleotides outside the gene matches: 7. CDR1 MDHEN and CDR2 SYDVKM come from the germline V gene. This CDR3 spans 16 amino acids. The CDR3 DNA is TGTGCCAGCAGTCTCACCCGGGGGGACTCCTACAATGAGCAGTTCTTC. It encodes CASSLTRGDSYNEQFF.